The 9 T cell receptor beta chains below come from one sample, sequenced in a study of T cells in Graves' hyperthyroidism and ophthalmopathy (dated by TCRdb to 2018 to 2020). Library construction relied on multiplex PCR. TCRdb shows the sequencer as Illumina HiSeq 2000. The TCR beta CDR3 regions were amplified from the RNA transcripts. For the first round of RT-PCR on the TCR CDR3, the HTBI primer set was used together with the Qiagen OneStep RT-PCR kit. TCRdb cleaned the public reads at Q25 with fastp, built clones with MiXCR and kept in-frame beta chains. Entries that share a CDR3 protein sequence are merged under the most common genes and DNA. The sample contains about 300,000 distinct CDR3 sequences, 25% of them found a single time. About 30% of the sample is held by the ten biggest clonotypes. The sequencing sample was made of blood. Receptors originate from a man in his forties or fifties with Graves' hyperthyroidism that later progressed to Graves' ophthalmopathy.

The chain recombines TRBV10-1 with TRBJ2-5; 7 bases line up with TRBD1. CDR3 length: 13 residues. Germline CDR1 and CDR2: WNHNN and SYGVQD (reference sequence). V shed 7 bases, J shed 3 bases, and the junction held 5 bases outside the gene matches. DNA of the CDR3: TGCGCCAGCATCGTCGACAGGGAAGAGACCCAGTACTTC. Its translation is CASIVDREETQYF.

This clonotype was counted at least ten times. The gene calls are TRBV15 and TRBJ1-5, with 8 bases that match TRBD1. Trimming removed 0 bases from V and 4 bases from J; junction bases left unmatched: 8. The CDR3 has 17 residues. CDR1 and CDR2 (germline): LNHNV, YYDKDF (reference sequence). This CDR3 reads CATSRDPLTGENQPQHF. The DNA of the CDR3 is TGTGCCACCAGCAGAGACCCGTTGACAGGGGAGAATCAGCCCCAGCATTTT.

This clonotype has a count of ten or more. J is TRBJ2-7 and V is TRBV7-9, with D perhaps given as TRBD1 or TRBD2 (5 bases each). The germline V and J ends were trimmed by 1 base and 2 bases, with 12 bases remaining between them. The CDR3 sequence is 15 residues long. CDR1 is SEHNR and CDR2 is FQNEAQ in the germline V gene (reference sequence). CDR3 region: CASSLGQGPTYEQYF. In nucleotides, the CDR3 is TGTGCCAGCAGCTTAGGCCAGGGACCTACCTACGAGCAGTACTTC.

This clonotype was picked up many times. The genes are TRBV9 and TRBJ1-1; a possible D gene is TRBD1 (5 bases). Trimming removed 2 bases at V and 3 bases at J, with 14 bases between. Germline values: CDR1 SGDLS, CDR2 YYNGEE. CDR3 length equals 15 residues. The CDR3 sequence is CASSVSGIVDTEAFF. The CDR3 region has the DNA TGTGCCAGCAGCGTTTCAGGGATTGTCGACACTGAAGCTTTCTTT.

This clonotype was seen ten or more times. The CDR3 protein is CSASSTSGSQKLDGEQYF. CDR3 DNA sequence: TGCAGTGCTAGTTCCACTAGCGGGAGTCAAAAATTAGATGGCGAGCAGTACTTC. The chain employs TRBV20-1 and TRBJ2-7; 11 nucleotides agree with TRBD2. This CDR3 is built from 18 residues. The junction had 19 bases not matched to a gene; V was cut back by 3 bases and J by 6 bases. Germline loops: CDR1 DFQATT, CDR2 SNEGSKA (reference sequence).

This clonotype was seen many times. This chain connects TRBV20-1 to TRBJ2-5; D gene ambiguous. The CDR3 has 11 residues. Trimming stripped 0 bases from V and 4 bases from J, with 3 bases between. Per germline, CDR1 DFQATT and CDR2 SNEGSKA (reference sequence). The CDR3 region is CSARDVETQYF. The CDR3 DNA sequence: TGCAGTGCTAGAGATGTAGAGACCCAGTACTTC.

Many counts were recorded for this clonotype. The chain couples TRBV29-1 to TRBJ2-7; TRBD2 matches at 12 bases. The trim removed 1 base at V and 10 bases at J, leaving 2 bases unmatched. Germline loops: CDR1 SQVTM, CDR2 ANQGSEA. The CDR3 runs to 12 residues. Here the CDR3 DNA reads TGCAGCGTTGAAGGACTAGCGGGAGCCCAGTACTTC. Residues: CSVEGLAGAQYF.

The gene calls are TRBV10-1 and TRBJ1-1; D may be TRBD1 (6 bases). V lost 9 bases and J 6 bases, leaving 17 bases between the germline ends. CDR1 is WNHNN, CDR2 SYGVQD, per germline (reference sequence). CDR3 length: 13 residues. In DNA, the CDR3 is TGCGCCAGGTTAACTCAGGGGCTAGCTGAAGCTTTCTTT. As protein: CARLTQGLAEAFF.

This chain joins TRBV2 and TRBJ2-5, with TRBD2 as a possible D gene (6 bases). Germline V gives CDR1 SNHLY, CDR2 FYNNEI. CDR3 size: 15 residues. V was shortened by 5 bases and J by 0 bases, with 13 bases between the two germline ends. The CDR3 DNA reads TGTGCCAGCAGTAAAGGCCGGGGGTACCAAGAGACCCAGTACTTC. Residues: CASSKGRGYQETQYF.